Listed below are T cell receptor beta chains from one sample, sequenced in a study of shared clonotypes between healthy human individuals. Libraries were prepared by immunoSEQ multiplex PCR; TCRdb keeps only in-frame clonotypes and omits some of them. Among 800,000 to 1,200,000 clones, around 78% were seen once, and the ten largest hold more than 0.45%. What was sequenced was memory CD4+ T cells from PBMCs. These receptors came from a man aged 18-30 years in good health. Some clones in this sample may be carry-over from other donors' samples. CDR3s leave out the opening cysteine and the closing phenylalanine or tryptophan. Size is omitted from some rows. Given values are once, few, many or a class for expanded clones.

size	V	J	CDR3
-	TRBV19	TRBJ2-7	ASSIVGGPNEQY
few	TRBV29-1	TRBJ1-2	SVGGDRANYGYT
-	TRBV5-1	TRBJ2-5	ASSQDRGETQY
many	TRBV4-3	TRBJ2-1	ASSQVGGSYNEQF
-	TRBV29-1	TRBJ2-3	SVEGGDTQY
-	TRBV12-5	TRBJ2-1	ASSLGESYNEQF
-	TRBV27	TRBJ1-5	ASGEPGQGRILQPQH
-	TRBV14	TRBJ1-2	ASSQDQRRANYGYT
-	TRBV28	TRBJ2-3	ASSRRASGVSTDTQY
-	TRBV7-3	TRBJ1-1	ASSPGYMNTEAF
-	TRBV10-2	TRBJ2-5	ATYRPGLAQETQY
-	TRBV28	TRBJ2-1	ASIGYNEQF
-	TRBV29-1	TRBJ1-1	SVSHPARGPEAF
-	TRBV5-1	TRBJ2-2	ASSLALAGVTGELF
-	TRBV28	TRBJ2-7	ASLRMTTGSYEQY
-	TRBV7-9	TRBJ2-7	ASSLGPEQY
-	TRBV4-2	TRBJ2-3	ASSQDRLAGRGTQY
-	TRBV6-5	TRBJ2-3	ASSSRDKGPD
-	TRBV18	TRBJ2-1	ASSQPRRGISNEQF
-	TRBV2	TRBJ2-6	ASRGGTGANVLT
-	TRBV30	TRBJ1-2	AWSVLRRNYGYT
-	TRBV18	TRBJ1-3	ASSLLSDRTGNTIY
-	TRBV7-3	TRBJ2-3	ASSHRSDTQY
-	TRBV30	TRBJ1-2	AWLGNNYGYT
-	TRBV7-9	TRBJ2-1	ASSLEGEAYNEQF
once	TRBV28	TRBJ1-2	ASSRQGAVRGYT
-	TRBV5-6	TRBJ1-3	ASSFFSLRNTIY
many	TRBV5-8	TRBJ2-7	ASSLAGIHYEQY
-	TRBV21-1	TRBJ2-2	ASSICLTASGSTGELF
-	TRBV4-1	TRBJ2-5	ASSQNSGGVETQY
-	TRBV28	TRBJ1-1	ASSLPRTEAF
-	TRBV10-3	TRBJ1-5	AISPQGTTNQPQH
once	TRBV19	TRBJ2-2	ASSIHRPGTSGRGWRVTGELF
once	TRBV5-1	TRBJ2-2	ASSLGTGTAGELF
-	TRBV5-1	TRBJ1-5	ASSLEAGPNQPQH
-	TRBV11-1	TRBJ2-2	ASSLEIQYTGELF
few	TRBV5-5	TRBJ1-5	ASSGSDRGRNQPQH
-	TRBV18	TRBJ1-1	ASSQQGNTEAF
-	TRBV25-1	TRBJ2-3	ASREGDTQY
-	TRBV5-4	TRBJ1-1	ASSTAGTLNTEAF
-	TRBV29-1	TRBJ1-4	SVVTGNEKLF
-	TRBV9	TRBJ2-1	ASSPSVSRTRDNEQF
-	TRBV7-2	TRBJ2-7	ASSLGLTSGHGQY
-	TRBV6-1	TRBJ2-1	ASARLAGGPSEQF
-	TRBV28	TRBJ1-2	ATNPQPRRIGYNYGYT
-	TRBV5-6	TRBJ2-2	ASSSGTDRELF
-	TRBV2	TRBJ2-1	ASSLAGHDTYNEQF
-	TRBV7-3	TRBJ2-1	ASSPSGLQNNEQF